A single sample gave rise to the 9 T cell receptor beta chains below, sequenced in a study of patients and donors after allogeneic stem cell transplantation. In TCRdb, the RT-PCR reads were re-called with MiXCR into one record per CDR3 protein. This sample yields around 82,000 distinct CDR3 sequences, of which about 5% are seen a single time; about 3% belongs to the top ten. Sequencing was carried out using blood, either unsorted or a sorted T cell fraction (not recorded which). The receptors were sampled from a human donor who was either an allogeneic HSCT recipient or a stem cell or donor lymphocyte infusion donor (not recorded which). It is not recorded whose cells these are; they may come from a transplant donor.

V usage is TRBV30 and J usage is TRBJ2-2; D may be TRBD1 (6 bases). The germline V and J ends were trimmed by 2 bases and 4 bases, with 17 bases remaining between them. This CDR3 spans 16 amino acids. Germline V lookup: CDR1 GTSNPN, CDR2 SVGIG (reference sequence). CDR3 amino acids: CAWSPQGRGGTGELFF. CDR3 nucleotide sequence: TGTGCCTGGAGTCCTCAGGGGCGAGGGGGCACCGGGGAGCTGTTTTTT.

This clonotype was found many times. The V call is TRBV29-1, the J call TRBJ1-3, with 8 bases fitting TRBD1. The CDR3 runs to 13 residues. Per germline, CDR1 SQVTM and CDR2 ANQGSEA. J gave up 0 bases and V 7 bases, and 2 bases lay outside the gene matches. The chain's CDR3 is CSAGGLSGNTIYF. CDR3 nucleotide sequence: TGCAGCGCAGGGGGCCTCTCTGGAAACACCATATATTTT.

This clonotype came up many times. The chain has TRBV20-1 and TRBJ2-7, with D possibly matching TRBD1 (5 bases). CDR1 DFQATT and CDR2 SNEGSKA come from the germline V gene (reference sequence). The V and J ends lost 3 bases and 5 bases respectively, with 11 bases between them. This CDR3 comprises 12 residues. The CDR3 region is CSASRRGHEQYF. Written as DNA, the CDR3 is TGCAGTGCTAGTAGAAGGGGCCACGAGCAGTACTTC.

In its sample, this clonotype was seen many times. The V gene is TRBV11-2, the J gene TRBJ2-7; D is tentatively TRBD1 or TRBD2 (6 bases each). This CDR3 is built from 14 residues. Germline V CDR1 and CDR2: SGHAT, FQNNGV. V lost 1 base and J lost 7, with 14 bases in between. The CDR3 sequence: CASSLGGARGEQYF. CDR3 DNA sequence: TGTGCCAGCAGCTTAGGGGGGGCGCGAGGGGAGCAGTACTTC.

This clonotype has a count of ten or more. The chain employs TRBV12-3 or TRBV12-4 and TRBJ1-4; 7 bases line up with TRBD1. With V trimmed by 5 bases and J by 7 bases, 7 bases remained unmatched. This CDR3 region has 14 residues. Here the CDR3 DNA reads TGTGCCAGCAGTCGACCGACAGGGTCTGAAAAACTGTTTTTT. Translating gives CASSRPTGSEKLFF.

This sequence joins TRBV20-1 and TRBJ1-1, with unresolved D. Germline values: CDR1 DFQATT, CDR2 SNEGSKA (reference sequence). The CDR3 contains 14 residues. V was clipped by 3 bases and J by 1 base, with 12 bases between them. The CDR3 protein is CSASPARPNTEAFF. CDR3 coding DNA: TGCAGTGCTAGTCCCGCCAGGCCGAACACTGAAGCTTTCTTT.

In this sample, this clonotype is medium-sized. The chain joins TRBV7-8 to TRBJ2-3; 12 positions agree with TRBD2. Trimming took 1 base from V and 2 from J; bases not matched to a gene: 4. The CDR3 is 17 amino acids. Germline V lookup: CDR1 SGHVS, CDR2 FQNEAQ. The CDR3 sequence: CASSLGRTSGNTDTQYF. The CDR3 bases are TGTGCCAGCAGCTTAGGACGGACTAGCGGGAACACAGATACGCAGTATTTT.

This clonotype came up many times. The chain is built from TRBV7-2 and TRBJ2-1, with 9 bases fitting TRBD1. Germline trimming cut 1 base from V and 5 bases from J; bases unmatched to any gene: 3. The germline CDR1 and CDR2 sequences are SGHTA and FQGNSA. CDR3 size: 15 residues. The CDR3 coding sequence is TGTGCCAGCAGCTTAGACAGGGGGCCTAACAATGAGCAGTTCTTC. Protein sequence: CASSLDRGPNNEQFF.

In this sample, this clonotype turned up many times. The CDR3 region is CASSRGSRDTEAFF. The CDR3 nucleotides are TGTGCCAGCAGCCGGGGGAGCCGGGACACTGAAGCTTTCTTT. V gene TRBV3-1 combines with J gene TRBJ1-1; TRBD1 is a possible D gene (5 bases). V lost 4 bases and J lost 3, with 12 bases in between. The V gene's germline CDR1 is LGHDT and CDR2 YNNKEL (reference sequence). The CDR3 runs to 14 residues.